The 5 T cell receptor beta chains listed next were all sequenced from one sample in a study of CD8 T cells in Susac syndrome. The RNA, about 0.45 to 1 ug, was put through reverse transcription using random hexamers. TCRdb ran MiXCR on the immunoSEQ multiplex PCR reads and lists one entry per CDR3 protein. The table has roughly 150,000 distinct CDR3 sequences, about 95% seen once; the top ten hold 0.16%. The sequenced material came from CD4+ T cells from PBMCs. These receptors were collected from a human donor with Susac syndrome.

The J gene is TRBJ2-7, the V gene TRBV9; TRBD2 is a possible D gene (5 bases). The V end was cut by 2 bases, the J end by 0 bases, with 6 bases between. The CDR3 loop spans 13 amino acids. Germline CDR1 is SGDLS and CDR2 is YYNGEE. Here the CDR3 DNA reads TGTGCCAGCAGCGTCGACTACTCCTACGAGCAGTACTTC. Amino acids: CASSVDYSYEQYF.

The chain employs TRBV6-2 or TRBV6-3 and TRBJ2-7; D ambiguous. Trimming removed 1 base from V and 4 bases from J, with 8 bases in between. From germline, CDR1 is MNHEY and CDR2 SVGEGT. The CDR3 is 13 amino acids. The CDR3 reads CASSYLHLYEQYF. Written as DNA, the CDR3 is TGTGCCAGCAGTTACTTACACCTTTACGAGCAGTACTTC.

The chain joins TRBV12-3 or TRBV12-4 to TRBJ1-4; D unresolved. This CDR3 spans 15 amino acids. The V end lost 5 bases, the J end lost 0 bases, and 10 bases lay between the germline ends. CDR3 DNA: TGTGCCAGCAGTCCCGCCGCTGCAACTAATGAAAAACTGTTTTTT. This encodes CASSPAAATNEKLFF.

CDR3 DNA: TGTGCCAGCGGATGGGCCGGGACATCGGGGAATAACTATGGCTACACCTTC. Amino acid sequence: CASGWAGTSGNNYGYTF. The chain is built from TRBV12-3 or TRBV12-4 and TRBJ1-2, with D possibly being TRBD1 (6 bases). The V gene lost 8 bases and the J gene lost 1 base, with 23 bases spanning the gap. The CDR3 has 17 amino acids.

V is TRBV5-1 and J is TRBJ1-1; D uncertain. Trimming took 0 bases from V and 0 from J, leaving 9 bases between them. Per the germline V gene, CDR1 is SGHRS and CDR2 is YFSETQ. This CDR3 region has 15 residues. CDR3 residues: CASSLVVSMNTEAFF. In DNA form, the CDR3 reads TGCGCCAGCAGCTTGGTCGTCTCCATGAACACTGAAGCTTTCTTT.